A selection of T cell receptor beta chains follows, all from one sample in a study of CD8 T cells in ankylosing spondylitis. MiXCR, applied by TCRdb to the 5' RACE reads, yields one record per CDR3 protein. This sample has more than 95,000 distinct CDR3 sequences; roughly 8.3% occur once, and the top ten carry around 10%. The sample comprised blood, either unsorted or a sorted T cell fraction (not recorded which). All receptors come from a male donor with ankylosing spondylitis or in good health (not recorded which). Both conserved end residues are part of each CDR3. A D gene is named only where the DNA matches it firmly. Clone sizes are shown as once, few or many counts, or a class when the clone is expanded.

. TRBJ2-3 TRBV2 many CASMERGTDTQYF TGTGCCAGCATGGAACGGGGCACAGATACGCAGTATTTT
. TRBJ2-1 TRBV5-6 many CASSIRGAPLNEQFF TGTGCCAGCAGCATCAGGGGGGCCCCCCTCAATGAGCAGTTCTTC
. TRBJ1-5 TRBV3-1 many CASSQVHSSNQPQHF TGTGCCAGCAGCCAAGTCCACAGTAGCAATCAGCCCCAGCATTTT
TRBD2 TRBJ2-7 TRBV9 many CASSEGTRTYEQYF TGTGCCAGCAGCGAGGGGACTAGAACCTACGAGCAGTACTTC
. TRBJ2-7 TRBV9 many CASSTGTSSSYEQYF TGTGCCAGCAGTACCGGGACGTCGAGCTCCTACGAGCAGTACTTC
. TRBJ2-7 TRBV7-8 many CASSLGRSSSYEQYF TGTGCCAGCAGCTTAGGGCGGAGCTCGTCCTACGAGCAGTACTTC
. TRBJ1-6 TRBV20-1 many CSARDRDTRLHF TGCAGTGCTAGAGATCGAGACACTAGACTCCACTTT
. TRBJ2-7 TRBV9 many CASSVDGGDEQYF TGTGCCAGCAGCGTAGACGGGGGAGACGAGCAGTACTTC
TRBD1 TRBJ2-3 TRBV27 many CASSARQGYTQYF TGTGCCAGCAGTGCGCGACAGGGATATACGCAGTATTTT
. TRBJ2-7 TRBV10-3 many CAISERGSHEQYF TGTGCCATCAGTGAGAGGGGATCCCACGAGCAGTACTTC
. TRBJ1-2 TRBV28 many CASSLGVHGYTF TGTGCCAGCAGTTTAGGGGTTCATGGCTACACCTTC